The clone carrying this TCR beta chain appeared many times. Time point noted: patch test 2, 6 weeks after DPC sensitization. Documented treatment: therapeutic diphenylcyclopropenone sensitization with weekly scalp DPC. Researchers extracted total RNA from unfractionated whole blood. TCRdb recomputed calls from the RACE reads with MiXCR, one row per CDR3 protein. The sample yields about 140,000 distinct CDR3 sequences, approximately 12% seen once. The entry originates in a study of human T cells and chemical hapten exposure. On the study more broadly: Skin of the upper inner arm, 2 cm by 2 cm, received 2% DPC for sensitization.

The germline V gene encodes CDR1 DFQATT and CDR2 SNEGSKA (reference sequence). The J segment lost 2 bases and the V segment lost 0 bases, leaving 4 bases of the junction unmatched. This CDR3 is built from 15 residues. The chain has TRBV20-1 and TRBJ2-3, with 8 bases lining up with TRBD2. Sequences were derived from whole blood, sampled in connection with sensitization to the hapten diphenylcyclopropenone (DPC). This sequence originates from a woman in her fifties or sixties with alopecia areata. Some clones in this sample may be carry-over from other donors' samples. As DNA, the CDR3 is TGCAGTGCTAGAGATAGCGGGACTGCCACAGATACGCAGTATTTT. The encoded protein is CSARDSGTATDTQYF.